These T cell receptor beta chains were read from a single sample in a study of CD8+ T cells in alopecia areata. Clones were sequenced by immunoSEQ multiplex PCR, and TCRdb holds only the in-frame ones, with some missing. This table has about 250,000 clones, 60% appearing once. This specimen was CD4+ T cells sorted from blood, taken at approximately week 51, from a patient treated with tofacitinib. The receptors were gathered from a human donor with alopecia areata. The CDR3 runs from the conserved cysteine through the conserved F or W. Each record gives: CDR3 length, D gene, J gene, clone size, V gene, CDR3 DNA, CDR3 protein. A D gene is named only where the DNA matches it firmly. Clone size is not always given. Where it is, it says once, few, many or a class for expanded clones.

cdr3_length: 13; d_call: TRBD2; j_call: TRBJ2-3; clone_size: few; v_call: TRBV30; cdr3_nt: TGTGCCTGGAACAGCGGGGGTCGGGATACGCAGTATTTT; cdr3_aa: CAWNSGGRDTQYF
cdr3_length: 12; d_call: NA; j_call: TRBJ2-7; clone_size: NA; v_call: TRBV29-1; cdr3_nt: TGCAGCGTGATCGGGACGGTGTACGAGCAGTACTTC; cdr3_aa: CSVIGTVYEQYF
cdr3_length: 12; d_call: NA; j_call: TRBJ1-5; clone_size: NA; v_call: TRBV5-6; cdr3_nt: TGTGCCAGCAGCCGTCGAGGTCAGCCCCAGCATTTT; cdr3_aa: CASSRRGQPQHF
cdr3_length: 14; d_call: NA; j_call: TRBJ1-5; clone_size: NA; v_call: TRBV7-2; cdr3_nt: TGTGCCAGCAGCTTAGCATCGGACAATCAGCCCCAGCATTTT; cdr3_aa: CASSLASDNQPQHF
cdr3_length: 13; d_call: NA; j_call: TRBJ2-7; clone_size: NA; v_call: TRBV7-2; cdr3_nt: TGTGCCAGCAGCTCCAGGGCAGGTTACGAGCAGTACTTC; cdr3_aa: CASSSRAGYEQYF
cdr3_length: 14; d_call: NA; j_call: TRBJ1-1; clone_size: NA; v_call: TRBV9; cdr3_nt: TGTGCCAGCAGCGTAGCTCCGGGGGACACTGAAGCTTTCTTT; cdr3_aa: CASSVAPGDTEAFF
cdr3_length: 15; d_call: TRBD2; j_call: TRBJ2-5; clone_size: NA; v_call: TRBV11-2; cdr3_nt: TGTGCCAGCAGCCCTCGGATAGCGGGGGAGGAGACCCAGTACTTC; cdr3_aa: CASSPRIAGEETQYF
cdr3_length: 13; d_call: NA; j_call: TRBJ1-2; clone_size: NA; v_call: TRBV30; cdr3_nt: TGTGCCTGGAGTCCCCGAACAGGCTATGGCTACACCTTC; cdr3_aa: CAWSPRTGYGYTF
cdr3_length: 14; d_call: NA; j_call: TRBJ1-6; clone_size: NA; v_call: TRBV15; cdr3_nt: TGTGCCACCCGGCCTAGGACGTCGAATTCACCCCTCCACTTT; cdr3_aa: CATRPRTSNSPLHF
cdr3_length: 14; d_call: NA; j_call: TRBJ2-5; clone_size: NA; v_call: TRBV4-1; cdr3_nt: TGCGCCAGCAGCCAAGCTAGCGACCCCCCGACCCAGTACTTC; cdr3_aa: CASSQASDPPTQYF
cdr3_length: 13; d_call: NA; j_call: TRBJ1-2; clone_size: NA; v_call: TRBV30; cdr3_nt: TGTGCCTGGAGCCCCGGGGGGCCGGGAAGCTACACCTTC; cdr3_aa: CAWSPGGPGSYTF
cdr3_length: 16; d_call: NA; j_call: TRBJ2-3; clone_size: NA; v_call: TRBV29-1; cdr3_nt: TGCAGCGTTGCAGGGTCGTGGGGGGGCCGATCAGATACGCAGTATTTT; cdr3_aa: CSVAGSWGGRSDTQYF
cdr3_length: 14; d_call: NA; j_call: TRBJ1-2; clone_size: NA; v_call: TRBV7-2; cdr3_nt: TGTGCCAGCAGCGTAGTGCAGGGGACCTATGGCTACACCTTC; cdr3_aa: CASSVVQGTYGYTF
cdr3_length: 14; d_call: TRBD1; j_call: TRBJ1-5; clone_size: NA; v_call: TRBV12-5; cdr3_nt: TGTGCTAGTGGTCTCACAGGGGACGATCAGCCCCAGCATTTT; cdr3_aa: CASGLTGDDQPQHF
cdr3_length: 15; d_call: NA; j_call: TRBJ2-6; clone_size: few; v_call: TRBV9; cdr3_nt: TGTGCCAGCAGCGCCCCGCCATCTGGGGCCAACGTCCTGACTTTC; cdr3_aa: CASSAPPSGANVLTF
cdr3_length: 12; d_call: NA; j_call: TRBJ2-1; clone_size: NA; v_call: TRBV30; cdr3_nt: TGTGCCTGGAGTAGGACGGAGAGTCAGCAGTTCTTC; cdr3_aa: CAWSRTESQQFF
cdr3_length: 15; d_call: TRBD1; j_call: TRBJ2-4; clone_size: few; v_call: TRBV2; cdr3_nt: TGTGCCAGCAGCCCCGGGACAGGGGGGGGAAACATTCAGTACTTC; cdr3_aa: CASSPGTGGGNIQYF
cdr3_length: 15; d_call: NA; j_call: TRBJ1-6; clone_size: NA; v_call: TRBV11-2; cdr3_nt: TGTGCCAGCAGCTTAGGTCCAGGGGCAAATTCACCCCTCCACTTT; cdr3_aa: CASSLGPGANSPLHF
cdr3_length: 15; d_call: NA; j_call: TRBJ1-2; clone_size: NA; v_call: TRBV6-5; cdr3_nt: TGTGCCAGCAGCGATCGCTTGGGGGCAAACAGAGACTACACCTTC; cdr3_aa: CASSDRLGANRDYTF
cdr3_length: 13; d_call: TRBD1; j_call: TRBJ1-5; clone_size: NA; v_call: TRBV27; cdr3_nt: TGTGCCAGCAGTCCAGGGGGCGGCCAGCCCCAGCATTTT; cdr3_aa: CASSPGGGQPQHF
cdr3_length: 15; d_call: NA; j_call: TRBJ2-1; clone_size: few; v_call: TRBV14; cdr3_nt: TGTGCCAGCAGCCAAGAATCCCCACTAGTCGGGGAGCAGTTCTTC; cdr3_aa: CASSQESPLVGEQFF
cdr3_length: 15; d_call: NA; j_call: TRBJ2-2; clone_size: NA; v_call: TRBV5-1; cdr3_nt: TGCGCCAGCAGATCTCCGGGACATTTCACCGGGGAGCTGTTTTTT; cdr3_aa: CASRSPGHFTGELFF
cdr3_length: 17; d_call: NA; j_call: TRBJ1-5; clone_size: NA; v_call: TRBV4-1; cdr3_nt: TGCGCCAGCAGCCATCCCCCCCGCCTGGAGGGCAATCAGCCCCAGCATTTT; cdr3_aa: CASSHPPRLEGNQPQHF
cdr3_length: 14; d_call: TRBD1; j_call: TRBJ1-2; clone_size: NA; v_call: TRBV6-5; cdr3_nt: TGTGCCAGCAGTTACTCGGACAGGGTCTATGGCTACACCTTC; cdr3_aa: CASSYSDRVYGYTF
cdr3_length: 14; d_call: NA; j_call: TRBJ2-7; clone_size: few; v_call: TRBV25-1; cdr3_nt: TGTGCCAGCAGTGAATATAGGGCGGATTACGAGCAGTACTTC; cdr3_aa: CASSEYRADYEQYF
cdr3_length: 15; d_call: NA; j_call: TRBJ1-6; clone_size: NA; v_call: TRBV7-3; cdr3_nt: TGTGCCAGCAGCTTAAATCGGGGAATCGGATCACCCCTCCACTTT; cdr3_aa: CASSLNRGIGSPLHF
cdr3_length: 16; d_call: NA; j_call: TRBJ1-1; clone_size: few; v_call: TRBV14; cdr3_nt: TGTGCCAGCAGCCGCAGCGACAGGACCATGAACACTGAAGCTTTCTTT; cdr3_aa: CASSRSDRTMNTEAFF
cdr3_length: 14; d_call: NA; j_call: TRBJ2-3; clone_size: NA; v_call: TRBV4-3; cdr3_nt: TGCGCCAGCAGCTCGCGGGACTTCACAGATACGCAGTATTTT; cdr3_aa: CASSSRDFTDTQYF
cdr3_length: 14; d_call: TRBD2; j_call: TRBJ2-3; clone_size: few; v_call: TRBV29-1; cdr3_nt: TGCAGCGTTCAAGGACTAGCGTTCACAGATACGCAGTATTTT; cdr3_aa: CSVQGLAFTDTQYF
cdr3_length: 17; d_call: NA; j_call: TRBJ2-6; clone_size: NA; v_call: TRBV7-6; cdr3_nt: TGTGCCAGCAGCTTAGGGGCAGCTCACTCTGGGGCCAACGTCCTGACTTTC; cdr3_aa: CASSLGAAHSGANVLTF
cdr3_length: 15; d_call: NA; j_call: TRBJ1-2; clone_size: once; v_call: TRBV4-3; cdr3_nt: TGCGCCAGCAGCCCCGGTGAAGTAAAAAACTATGGCTACACCTTC; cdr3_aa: CASSPGEVKNYGYTF
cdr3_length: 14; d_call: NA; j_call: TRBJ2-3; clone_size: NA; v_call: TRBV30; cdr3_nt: TGTGCCTGGAGTAGGGCGTCTGGAACAGATACGCAGTATTTT; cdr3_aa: CAWSRASGTDTQYF
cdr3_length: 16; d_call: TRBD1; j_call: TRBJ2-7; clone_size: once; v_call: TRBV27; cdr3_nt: TGTGCCAGCAGTTTCGTTAGGACAGGACGAACCTACGAGCAGTACTTC; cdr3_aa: CASSFVRTGRTYEQYF
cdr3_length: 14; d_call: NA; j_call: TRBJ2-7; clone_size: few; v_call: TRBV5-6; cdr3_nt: TGTGCCAGCAGCTTGGGGAGGGTAACCTACGAGCAGTACTTC; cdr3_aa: CASSLGRVTYEQYF
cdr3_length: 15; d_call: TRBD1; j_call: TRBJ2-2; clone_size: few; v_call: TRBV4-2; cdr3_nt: TGTGCCAGCAGCCAAGCGGACAGGGTGGCCGGGGAGCTGTTTTTT; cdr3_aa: CASSQADRVAGELFF
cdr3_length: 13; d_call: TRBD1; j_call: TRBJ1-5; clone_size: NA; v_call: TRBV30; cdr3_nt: TGTGCCTGGGGACAGGGGGCCAATCAGCCCCAGCATTTT; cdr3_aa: CAWGQGANQPQHF
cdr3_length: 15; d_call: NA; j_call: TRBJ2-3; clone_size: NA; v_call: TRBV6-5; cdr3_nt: TGTGCCAGCAGTTACTCGGGGGCGGGCACAGATACGCAGTATTTT; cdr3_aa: CASSYSGAGTDTQYF
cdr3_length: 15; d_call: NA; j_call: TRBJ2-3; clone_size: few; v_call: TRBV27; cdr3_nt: TGTGCCAGCAGTTTAATCGGTACCTCCACAGATACGCAGTATTTT; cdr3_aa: CASSLIGTSTDTQYF
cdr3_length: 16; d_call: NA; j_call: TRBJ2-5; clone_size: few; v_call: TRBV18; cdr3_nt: TGTGCCAGCTCCCACCAACCGAGGTATCAGGGACAGACCCAGTACTTC; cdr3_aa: CASSHQPRYQGQTQYF
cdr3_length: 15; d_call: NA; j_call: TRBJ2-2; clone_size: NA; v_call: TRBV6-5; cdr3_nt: TGTGCCAGCAGTTACTCGATGGCGGGTCCCGGGGAACTGTTTTTT; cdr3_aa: CASSYSMAGPGELFF
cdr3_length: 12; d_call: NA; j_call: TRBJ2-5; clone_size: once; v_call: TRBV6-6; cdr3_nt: TGTGCCAGCACATCTTCATCGGAGACCCAGTACTTC; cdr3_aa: CASTSSSETQYF
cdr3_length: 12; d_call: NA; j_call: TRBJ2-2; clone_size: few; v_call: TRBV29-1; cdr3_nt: TGCAGCGTTGAGATTAACACCGGGGAGCTGTTTTTT; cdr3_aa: CSVEINTGELFF
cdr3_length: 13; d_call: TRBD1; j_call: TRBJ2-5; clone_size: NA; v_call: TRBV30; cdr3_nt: TGTGCCTGGAGTGTTAGCAGGGGGGAGACCCAGTACTTC; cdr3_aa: CAWSVSRGETQYF
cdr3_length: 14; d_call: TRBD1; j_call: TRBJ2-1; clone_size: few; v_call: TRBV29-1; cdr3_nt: TGCAGCGTTGTCACCGGGACAGGGTACAATGAGCAGTTCTTC; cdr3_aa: CSVVTGTGYNEQFF
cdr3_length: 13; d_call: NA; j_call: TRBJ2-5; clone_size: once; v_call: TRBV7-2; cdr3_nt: TGTGCCAGCAGCTTAGCGAGGGAAGAGACCCAGTACTTC; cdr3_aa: CASSLAREETQYF
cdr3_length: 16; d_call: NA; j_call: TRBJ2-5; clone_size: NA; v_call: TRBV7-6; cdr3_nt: TGTGCCAGCAGCTTAACCTCGGGGCTAATGGGAGAGACCCAGTACTTC; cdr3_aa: CASSLTSGLMGETQYF
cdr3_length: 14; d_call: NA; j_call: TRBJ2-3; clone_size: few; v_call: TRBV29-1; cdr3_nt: TGCAGCGCGACGGGACCGAGGAACACAGATACGCAGTATTTT; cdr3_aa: CSATGPRNTDTQYF
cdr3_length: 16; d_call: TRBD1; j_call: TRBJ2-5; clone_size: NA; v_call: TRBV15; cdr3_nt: TGTGCCACCAGCAGAGAGGGTTTCAGGGGGCGTGAGACCCAGTACTTC; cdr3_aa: CATSREGFRGRETQYF
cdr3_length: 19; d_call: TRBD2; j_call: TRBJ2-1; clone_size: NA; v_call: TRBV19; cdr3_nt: TGTGCCAGTAGTCCTGTCGGACTAGCGGGGGGCCACTCCTACAATGAGCAGTTCTTC; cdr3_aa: CASSPVGLAGGHSYNEQFF
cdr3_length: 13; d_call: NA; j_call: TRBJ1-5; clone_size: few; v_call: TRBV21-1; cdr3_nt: TGTGCCAGCGCAAGGAGTGGCAATCAGCCCCAGCATTTT; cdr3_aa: CASARSGNQPQHF
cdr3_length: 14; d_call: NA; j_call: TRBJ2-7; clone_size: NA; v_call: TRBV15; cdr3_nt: TGTGCCACCAGCAGAGAGGCGGCCTCCTACGAGCAGTACTTC; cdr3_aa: CATSREAASYEQYF